These 31 T cell receptor beta chains were all obtained from the same sample, sequenced in a study of shared clonotypes between healthy human individuals. Using immunoSEQ multiplex PCR, the repertoire was profiled, and TCRdb retains in-frame clones only, with some absent. Of about a million clones listed, more than 65% were seen once; the top ten hold over 1.3%. The sequencing sample was made of memory CD4+ T cells sorted from blood. Described subset: CD45RA-negative fraction. The receptors come from a man in his late teens or twenties in good health.

As to this clone: A much larger clone sits a single nucleotide away, making a read error possible. This sequence joins TRBV6-5 and TRBJ1-1; D gene uncertain. The CDR3 runs 16 residues. CDR1 and CDR2 (germline): MNHEY, SVGAGI. CDR3 sequence reads: CTSSYGSGIMNTEAFF. CDR3 nucleotide sequence: TGTACCAGCAGTTACGGGTCCGGAATCATGAACACTGAAGCTTTCTTT.

This clone appeared once. V is TRBV7-6 and J is TRBJ2-7, with 8 bases identical to TRBD2. This CDR3 spans 16 amino acids. Germline lookup yields CDR1 SGHVS and CDR2 FNYEAQ. With V trimmed by 5 bases and J by 2 bases, 11 bases remained unmatched. The CDR3 is CASSLPPSGSPYEQYF. CDR3 nucleotide sequence: TGTGCCAGCAGCCTCCCTCCGAGCGGGAGCCCCTACGAGCAGTACTTC.

As regards this clone: Its ends do not fully match the called genes, so a read error is possible. The chain combines TRBV5-1 with TRBJ2-7; 9 bases match TRBD1. CDR1 is SGHRS and CDR2 is YFSETQ in the germline V gene. There are 16 residues in the CDR3. The CDR3 loop is CASSLAQGQGIQRADF. DNA of the CDR3: TGCGCCAGCAGCTTGGCCCAGGGACAGGGAATTCAGCGCGCGGACTTC. Drawing the rest from reference TRBV5-1 and TRBJ2-7, the complete variable domain is KAGVTQTPRYLIKTRGQQVTLSCSPISGHRSVSWYQQTPGQGLQFLFEYFSETQRNKGNFPGRFSGRQFSNSRSEMNVSTLELGDSALYLCASSLAQGQGIQRADFGPGTRLTVT.

This rearrangement joins TRBV5-6 to TRBJ2-7; D is undetermined. CDR1 is SGHDT, CDR2 YYEEEE, per germline. Trimming stripped 3 bases from V and 3 bases from J, with 7 bases between. This CDR3 is built from 12 residues. CDR3 nucleotide sequence: TGTGCCAGCAGCTCCCCTATCTACGAGCAGTACTTC. Translating gives CASSSPIYEQYF.

The chain is built from TRBV20-1 and TRBJ2-5; D gene ambiguous. The CDR3 is 10 residues long. Trimming stripped 6 bases from V and 5 bases from J, with 7 bases between. CDR1 DFQATT and CDR2 SNEGSKA come from the germline V gene (reference sequence). The CDR3 loop reads CSALTETQYF. DNA for the CDR3: TGCAGTGCCTTAACGGAGACCCAGTACTTC.

The gene calls are TRBV11-3 and TRBJ2-2; 11 bases fit TRBD2. This CDR3 has 18 residues. Germline V CDR1 and CDR2: SGHNT, YENEEA. V was clipped by 4 bases and J by 3 bases; unmatched bases: 10. CDR3 bases: TGTGCCAGCAGCTCCGCCGCCGGGACTAGCGGCGACACCGGGGAGCTGTTTTTT. Amino acid sequence: CASSSAAGTSGDTGELFF.

The rearrangement joins TRBV6-4 to TRBJ2-1; possible D gene TRBD2, 6 bases. CDR3 length equals 14 residues. V lost 5 bases and J lost 0, with 8 bases in between. Germline loops: CDR1 MRHNA, CDR2 SNTAGT. Here the CDR3 reads CASSKDYSYNEQFF. CDR3 DNA: TGTGCCAGCAGTAAGGACTACTCCTACAATGAGCAGTTCTTC.

The chain combines TRBV18 with TRBJ1-1, with a possible D match to TRBD1 (5 bases). V lost 3 bases, J lost 4 bases, and 12 bases lay in between. This CDR3 is built from 14 residues. Germline CDR1 and CDR2: KGHSH and LQKENI. The CDR3 region has the DNA TGTGCCAGCTCACCCGCGGGCGGGGCCACTGAAGCTTTCTTT. It is translated as CASSPAGGATEAFF.

The rearrangement joins TRBV5-1 to TRBJ1-1; D is ambiguous. The CDR3 consists of 14 residues. V was trimmed by 1 base and J by 0 bases, leaving 7 bases between them. CDR1 and CDR2 (germline): SGHRS, YFSETQ. The CDR3 protein is CASSLYGMNTEAFF. The DNA of the CDR3 is TGCGCCAGCAGCTTGTACGGTATGAACACTGAAGCTTTCTTT.

The chain recombines TRBV5-6 with TRBJ2-1, with D perhaps TRBD2 (6 bases). There are 15 residues in the CDR3. Germline CDR1 and CDR2: SGHDT and YYEEEE. The ends were cut back, 4 bases at V and 2 bases at J, with 13 bases in the middle. The CDR3 DNA reads TGTGCCAGCAGCCGCGGGGCGGTGACCTACAATGAGCAGTTCTTC. It specifies CASSRGAVTYNEQFF.

The chain employs TRBV29-1 and TRBJ1-2, with D uncertain. The CDR3 length is 13 residues. Germline V gene lookup returns CDR1 SQVTM and CDR2 ANQGSEA. V lost 3 bases and J lost 6, with 14 bases in between. The CDR3 bases are TGCAGCGTTGAGCCAACGTATGATGATGGCTACACCTTC. Protein product: CSVEPTYDDGYTF.

The gene calls are TRBV30 and TRBJ1-5; 9 positions agree with TRBD1. Germline V CDR1 and CDR2: GTSNPN, SVGIG (reference sequence). The trim removed 3 bases at V and 1 base at J, leaving 7 bases unmatched. The CDR3 totals 16 residues. The CDR3 sequence is CAWSPGQGLSNQPQHF. CDR3 nucleotides: TGTGCCTGGAGCCCGGGACAGGGATTGAGCAATCAGCCCCAGCATTTT.

In its sample, this clone was seen a few times. The rearrangement links TRBV30 to TRBJ2-1, with D possibly being TRBD2 (5 bases). V lost 5 bases and J lost 2, with 19 bases in between. Germline V gives CDR1 GTSNPN, CDR2 SVGIG (reference sequence). There are 16 residues in the CDR3. The CDR3 here is CAWSRTRTLTYNEQFF. CDR3 bases: TGTGCCTGGTCGCGGACTCGCACCTTGACCTACAATGAGCAGTTCTTC.

The chain carries TRBV15 and TRBJ1-5; D possibly corresponds to TRBD1 (6 bases). Germline CDR1 reads LNHNV; CDR2 reads YYDKDF (reference sequence). V gave up 0 bases and J gave up 3 bases, with 9 bases separating them. The CDR3 is 15 amino acids. The CDR3 sequence: CATSRDTGNNQPQHF. CDR3 nucleotides: TGTGCCACCAGCAGAGATACAGGGAACAATCAGCCCCAGCATTTT.

V is TRBV27 and J is TRBJ2-3; 8 bases agree with TRBD2. Germline V CDR1 and CDR2: MNHEY, SMNVEV (reference sequence). The CDR3 is made up of 15 amino acids. Trimming cost V 3 bases and J 2 bases; bases outside gene matches: 4. CDR3 region: CASSFRRGATDTQYF. The CDR3 DNA sequence: TGTGCCAGCAGTTTCCGGCGGGGGGCCACAGATACGCAGTATTTT.

This clone appeared a single time. CDR3 coding DNA: TGTGCCAGCAGGAGCCTGGACAGCTATAACTATGGCTACACCTTC. Translated, it gives CASRSLDSYNYGYTF. V usage is TRBV2 and J usage is TRBJ1-2; the D gene is possibly TRBD1 (6 bases). The germline CDR1 and CDR2 sequences are SNHLY and FYNNEI. The length of the CDR3 is 15 residues. V lost 6 bases, J lost 1 base, and 15 bases lay in between. Filled out from reference TRBV2 and TRBJ1-2, the complete variable domain reads EPEVTQTPSHQVTQMGQEVILRCVPISNHLYFYWYRQILGQKVEFLVSFYNNEISEKSEIFDDQFSVERPDGSNFTLKIRSTKLEDSAMYFCASRSLDSYNYGYTFGSGTRLTVV.

The chain has TRBV4-1 and TRBJ2-5; 10 bases map to TRBD2. V shed 3 bases and J 5 bases; nucleotides not matched to a gene: 9. This CDR3 region has 16 residues. Looked up from germline, CDR1 is MGHRA and CDR2 is YSYEKL. CDR3 region: CASSHPGLAPRETQYF. For the CDR3, the DNA is TGCGCCAGCAGCCATCCGGGACTAGCGCCTCGGGAGACCCAGTACTTC.

The chain uses TRBV7-2 and TRBJ2-5, with 14 nucleotides matching TRBD2. The CDR3 spans 17 residues. Trimming at V came to 5 bases and at J to 1 base, leaving 6 bases not matched to a gene. Germline V gene sequence: CDR1 SGHTA, CDR2 FQGNSA. CDR3: CASSLHGLAGGQETQYF. CDR3 nucleotides: TGTGCCAGCAGCCTCCACGGACTAGCGGGGGGCCAAGAGACCCAGTACTTC.

This chain joins TRBV5-1 and TRBJ2-2, with 9 bases fitting TRBD1. CDR3 length: 15 residues. With 4 bases clipped from V and 6 bases from J, the junction kept 7 bases outside the gene matches. CDR1 is SGHRS, CDR2 YFSETQ, per germline. The CDR3 sequence: CASSVGTGNAGELFF. In DNA form, the CDR3 reads TGCGCCAGCAGCGTAGGGACAGGGAATGCCGGGGAGCTGTTTTTT. Filled out from reference TRBV5-1 and TRBJ2-2, the complete variable domain reads KAGVTQTPRYLIKTRGQQVTLSCSPISGHRSVSWYQQTPGQGLQFLFEYFSETQRNKGNFPGRFSGRQFSNSRSEMNVSTLELGDSALYLCASSVGTGNAGELFFGEGSRLTVL.

This clone was counted a single time. The J gene is TRBJ2-1, the V gene TRBV7-2; D tentatively reads TRBD1 or TRBD2 (5 bases each). The germline V gene has CDR1 SGHTA and CDR2 FQGNSA. Trimming pared 5 bases from V and 8 bases from J, leaving 16 bases between. This CDR3 has 14 residues. In DNA, the CDR3 is TGTGCCAGCAGCCCGAGACCTCGAGGGGATGAGCAGTTCTTC. Its protein is CASSPRPRGDEQFF.

The chain links TRBV6-1 to TRBJ1-6; no clear D. V gave up 8 bases and J gave up 10 bases, with 12 bases separating them. From germline, CDR1 is MNHNS and CDR2 SASEGT. The CDR3 spans 12 residues. CDR3 coding DNA: TGTGCCAGCGGGCCTAAGTACTCACCCCTCCACTTT. This encodes CASGPKYSPLHF.

For this clone: Being one base from a much bigger clone, this may be a read error. The chain combines TRBV11-2 with TRBJ1-5, with 8 bases matching TRBD1. The length of the CDR3 is 14 residues. CDR1 is SGHAT, CDR2 FQNNGV, per germline. The junction had 2 bases not matched to a gene; V was cut back by 5 bases and J by 2 bases. As DNA, the CDR3 is TGTGCCAGCAGCCCGACAGGGGGCAATCAGCCCCAGCATTTT. This translates into CASSPTGGNQPQHF.

The chain couples TRBV6-5 to TRBJ2-7; 9 bases are shared with TRBD1. The germline CDR1 and CDR2 sequences are MNHEY and SVGAGI. The V segment lost 3 bases and the J segment 3 bases; nucleotides outside the gene matches: 9. The CDR3 sequence is 16 residues long. CDR3 loop: CASSYAIGQGNYEQYF. CDR3 bases: TGTGCCAGCAGTTATGCAATCGGACAGGGGAACTACGAGCAGTACTTC.

About this clone itself: In the same sample, other DNA sequences code for this CDR3. The chain links TRBV30 to TRBJ2-3, with D possibly being TRBD2 (6 bases). Deletions cut 0 bases from V and 1 base from J, with 8 bases between. This CDR3 has 14 residues. Germline V gene data show CDR1 as GTSNPN and CDR2 as SVGIG (reference sequence). DNA of the CDR3: TGTGCCTGGAGTGTTAGGAGGGGCACAGATACGCAGTATTTT. Translated: CAWSVRRGTDTQYF.

The chain is built from TRBV2 and TRBJ2-7; tentative D call: TRBD2 (6 bases). The CDR3 has 14 residues. CDR1 SNHLY and CDR2 FYNNEI come from the germline V gene. V lost 3 bases and J 3 bases, leaving 12 bases between the germline ends. The CDR3 region is CASSDAGLGYEQYF. Written as DNA, the CDR3 is TGTGCCAGCAGTGATGCGGGGTTAGGCTACGAGCAGTACTTC.

The rearrangement uses TRBV9 and TRBJ2-3; TRBD1 or TRBD2 may be the D gene (5 bases each). Germline CDR1 and CDR2: SGDLS and YYNGEE. The ends were cut back, 8 bases at V and 4 bases at J, with 14 bases in the middle. This CDR3 has 13 residues. This CDR3 is CASSWGFSDTQYF. CDR3 nucleotide sequence: TGTGCCAGTTCATGGGGGTTTTCAGATACGCAGTATTTT. Full variable domain (outside the CDR3, taken from reference TRBV9 and TRBJ2-3): DSGVTQTPKHLITATGQRVTLRCSPRSGDLSVYWYQQSLDQGLQFLIQYYNGEERAKGNILERFSAQQFPDLHSELNLSSLELGDSALYFCASSWGFSDTQYFGPGTRLTVL.

The rearrangement uses TRBV28 and TRBJ1-2; D call uncertain. Germline V lookup: CDR1 MDHEN, CDR2 SYDVKM. Trimming cost V 6 bases and J 6 bases, with 14 bases left between them. This CDR3 has 13 amino acids. CDR3 DNA sequence: TGTGCCAGCAGCTTTTCAAGGTACGATGGCTACACCTTC. The encoded protein is CASSFSRYDGYTF.

This clone was counted a few times. The chain recombines TRBV10-2 with TRBJ1-1; 7 nucleotides line up with TRBD1. V shed 6 bases and J 5 bases; nucleotides not matched to a gene: 9. CDR1 is WSHSY, CDR2 SAAADI, per germline. This CDR3 region has 14 residues. For the CDR3, the DNA is TGCGCCAGCAGCGAATACAGGGGAAAGACTGAAGCTTTCTTT. This encodes CASSEYRGKTEAFF.

A word on this clone: The sample has other DNA sequences that encode this CDR3 too. The chain links TRBV7-9 to TRBJ1-5; the D gene is possibly TRBD1 (5 bases). The CDR3 covers 13 residues. CDR1 SEHNR and CDR2 FQNEAQ come from the germline V gene (reference sequence). The V end lost 5 bases, the J end lost 6 bases, and 11 bases lay between the germline ends. The chain's CDR3 is CASSRDEAQPQHF. CDR3 nucleotide sequence: TGTGCCAGCAGCAGGGACGAAGCTCAGCCCCAGCATTTT.

The gene calls are TRBV27 and TRBJ1-2; D not resolved. This CDR3 has 13 amino acids. V lost 5 bases, J lost 8 bases, and 15 bases lay in between. The germline V gene has CDR1 MNHEY and CDR2 SMNVEV (reference sequence). The CDR3 reads CASSASGGKGYTF. CDR3 DNA sequence: TGTGCCAGCAGTGCGTCCGGAGGGAAGGGCTACACCTTC.

About this clone: Other DNA sequences of this sample code for an identical CDR3. V is TRBV19 and J is TRBJ2-5, with 10 bases matching TRBD1. The junction had 3 bases not matched to a gene; V was cut back by 1 base and J by 4 bases. Germline V CDR1 and CDR2: LNHDA, SQIVND (reference sequence). The CDR3 extends over 15 amino acids. The CDR3 loop reads CASSIGTGGGETQYF. CDR3 in DNA: TGTGCCAGTAGTATAGGGACAGGGGGTGGAGAGACCCAGTACTTC.